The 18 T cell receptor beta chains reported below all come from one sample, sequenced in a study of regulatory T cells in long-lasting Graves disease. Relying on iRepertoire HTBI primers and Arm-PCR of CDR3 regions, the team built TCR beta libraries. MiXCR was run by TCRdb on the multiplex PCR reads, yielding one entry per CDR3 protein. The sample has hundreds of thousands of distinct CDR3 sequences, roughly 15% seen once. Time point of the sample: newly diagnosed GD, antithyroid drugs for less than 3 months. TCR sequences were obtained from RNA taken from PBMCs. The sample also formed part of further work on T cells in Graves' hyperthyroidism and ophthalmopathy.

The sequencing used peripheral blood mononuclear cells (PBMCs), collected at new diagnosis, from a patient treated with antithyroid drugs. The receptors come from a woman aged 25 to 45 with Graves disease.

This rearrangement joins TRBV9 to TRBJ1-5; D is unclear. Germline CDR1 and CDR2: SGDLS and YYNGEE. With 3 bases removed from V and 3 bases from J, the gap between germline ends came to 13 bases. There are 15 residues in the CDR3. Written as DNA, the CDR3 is TGTGCCAGCAGCGAGAGGGAAGGGATCAATCAGCCCCAGCATTTT. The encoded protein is CASSEREGINQPQHF.

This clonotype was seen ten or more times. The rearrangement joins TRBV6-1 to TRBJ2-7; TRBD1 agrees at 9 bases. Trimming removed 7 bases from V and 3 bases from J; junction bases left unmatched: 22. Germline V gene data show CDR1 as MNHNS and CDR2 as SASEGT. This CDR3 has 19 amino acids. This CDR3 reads CASIAPGTGLIVSGYEQYF. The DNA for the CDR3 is TGTGCCAGCATCGCTCCCGGGACAGGGTTGATCGTCTCCGGCTACGAGCAGTACTTC.

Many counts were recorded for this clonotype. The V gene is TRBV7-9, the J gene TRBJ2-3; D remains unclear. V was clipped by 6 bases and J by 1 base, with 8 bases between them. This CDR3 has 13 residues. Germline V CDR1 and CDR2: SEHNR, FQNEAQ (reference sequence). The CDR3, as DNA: TGTGCCAGCAGTCCGGACGGCACAGATACGCAGTATTTT. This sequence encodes CASSPDGTDTQYF.

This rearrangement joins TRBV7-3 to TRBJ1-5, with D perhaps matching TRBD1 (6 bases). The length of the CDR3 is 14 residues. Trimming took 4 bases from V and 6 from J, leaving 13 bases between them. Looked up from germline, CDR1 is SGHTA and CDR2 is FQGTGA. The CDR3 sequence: CASSSRQERQPQHF. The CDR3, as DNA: TGTGCCAGCAGCTCGCGACAGGAGCGTCAGCCCCAGCATTTT.

This CDR3 is CATRLAGSTDTQYF. CDR3 bases: TGTGCCACTCGACTAGCGGGCTCCACAGATACGCAGTATTTT. The rearrangement joins TRBV19 to TRBJ2-3, with TRBD2 matching 10 bases. V was clipped by 10 bases and J by 2 bases; unmatched bases: 6. The germline V gene has CDR1 LNHDA and CDR2 SQIVND (reference sequence). CDR3 length: 14 residues.

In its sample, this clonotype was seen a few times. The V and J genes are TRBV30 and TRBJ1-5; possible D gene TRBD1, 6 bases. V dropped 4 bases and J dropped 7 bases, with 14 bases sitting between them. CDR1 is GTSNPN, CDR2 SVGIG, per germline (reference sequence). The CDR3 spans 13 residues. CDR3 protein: CAWNDRIGQPQHF. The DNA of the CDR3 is TGTGCCTGGAACGACAGGATCGGCCAGCCCCAGCATTTT.

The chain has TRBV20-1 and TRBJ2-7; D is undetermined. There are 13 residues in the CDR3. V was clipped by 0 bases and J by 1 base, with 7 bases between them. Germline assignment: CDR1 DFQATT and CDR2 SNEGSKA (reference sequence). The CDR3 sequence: CSARDGSSYEQYF. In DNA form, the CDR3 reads TGCAGTGCTAGAGACGGCAGTTCCTACGAGCAGTACTTC.

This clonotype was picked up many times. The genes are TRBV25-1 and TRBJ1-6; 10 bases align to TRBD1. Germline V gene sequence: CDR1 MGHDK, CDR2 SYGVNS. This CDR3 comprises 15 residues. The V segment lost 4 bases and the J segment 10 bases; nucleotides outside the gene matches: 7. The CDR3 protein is CASSARDRGKSPLHF. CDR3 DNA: TGTGCCAGCAGTGCCCGGGACAGGGGTAAATCACCCCTCCACTTT.

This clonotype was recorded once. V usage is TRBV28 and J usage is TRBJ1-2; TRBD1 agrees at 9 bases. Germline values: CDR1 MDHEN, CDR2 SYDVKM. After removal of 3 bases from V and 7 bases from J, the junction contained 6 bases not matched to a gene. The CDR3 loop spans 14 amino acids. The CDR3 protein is CASSLPGTGLGYTF. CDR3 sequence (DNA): TGTGCCAGCAGTTTGCCCGGGACAGGGCTTGGCTACACCTTC.

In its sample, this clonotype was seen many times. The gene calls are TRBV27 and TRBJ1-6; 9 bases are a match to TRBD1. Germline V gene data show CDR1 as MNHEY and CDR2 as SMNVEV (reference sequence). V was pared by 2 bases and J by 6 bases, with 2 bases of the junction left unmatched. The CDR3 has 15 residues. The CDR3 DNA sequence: TGTGCCAGCAGTTTAAGGACAGGGGCTAATTCACCCCTCCACTTT. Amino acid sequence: CASSLRTGANSPLHF.

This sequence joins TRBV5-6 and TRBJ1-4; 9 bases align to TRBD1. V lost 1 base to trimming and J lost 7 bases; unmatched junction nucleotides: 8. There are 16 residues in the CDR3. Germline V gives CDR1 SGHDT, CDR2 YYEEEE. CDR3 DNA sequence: TGTGCCAGCAGCTTGACCACCGGGACAGGGACTGAAAAACTGTTTTTT. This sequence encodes CASSLTTGTGTEKLFF.

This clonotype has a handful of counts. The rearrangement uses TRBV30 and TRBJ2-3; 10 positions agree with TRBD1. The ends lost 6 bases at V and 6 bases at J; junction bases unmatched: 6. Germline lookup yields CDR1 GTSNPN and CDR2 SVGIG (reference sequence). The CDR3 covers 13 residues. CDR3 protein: CACRDRGLDTQYF. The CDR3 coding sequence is TGTGCCTGTAGGGACAGGGGACTTGATACGCAGTATTTT.

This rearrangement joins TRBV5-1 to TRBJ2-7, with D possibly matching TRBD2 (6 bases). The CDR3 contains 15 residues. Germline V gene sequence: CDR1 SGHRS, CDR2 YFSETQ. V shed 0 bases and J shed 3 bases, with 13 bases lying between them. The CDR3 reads CASSLATGAVYEQYF. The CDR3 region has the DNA TGCGCCAGCAGCTTGGCAACGGGAGCCGTCTACGAGCAGTACTTC. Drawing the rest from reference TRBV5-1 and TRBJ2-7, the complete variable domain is KAGVTQTPRYLIKTRGQQVTLSCSPISGHRSVSWYQQTPGQGLQFLFEYFSETQRNKGNFPGRFSGRQFSNSRSEMNVSTLELGDSALYLCASSLATGAVYEQYFGPGTRLTVT.

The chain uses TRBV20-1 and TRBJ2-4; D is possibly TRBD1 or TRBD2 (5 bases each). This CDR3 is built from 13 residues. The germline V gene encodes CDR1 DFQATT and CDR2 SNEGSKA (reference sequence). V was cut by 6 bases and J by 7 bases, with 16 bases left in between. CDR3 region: CSAPWDLNNIQYF. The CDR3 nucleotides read TGCAGTGCCCCCTGGGACCTTAATAACATTCAGTACTTC.

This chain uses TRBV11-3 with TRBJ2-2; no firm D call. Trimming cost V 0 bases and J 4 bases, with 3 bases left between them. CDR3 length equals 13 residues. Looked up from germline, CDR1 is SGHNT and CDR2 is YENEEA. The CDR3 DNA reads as TGTGCCAGCAGCTTAGAATCCACCGGGGAGCTGTTTTTT. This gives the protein CASSLESTGELFF.

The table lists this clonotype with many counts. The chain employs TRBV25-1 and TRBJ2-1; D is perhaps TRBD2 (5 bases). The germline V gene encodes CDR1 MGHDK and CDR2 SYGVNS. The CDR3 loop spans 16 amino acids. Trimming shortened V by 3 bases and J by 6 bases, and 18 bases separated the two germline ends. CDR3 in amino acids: CASSDPGSEYSNEQFF. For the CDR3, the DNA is TGTGCCAGCAGTGACCCTGGTAGCGAGTATTCCAATGAGCAGTTCTTC.

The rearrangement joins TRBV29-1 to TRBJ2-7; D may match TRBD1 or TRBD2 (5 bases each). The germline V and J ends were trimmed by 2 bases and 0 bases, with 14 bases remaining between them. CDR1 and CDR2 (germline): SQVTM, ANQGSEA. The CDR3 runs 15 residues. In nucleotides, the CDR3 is TGCAGCGTTGAAACCGGGACGGATGGCTCCTACGAGCAGTACTTC. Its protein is CSVETGTDGSYEQYF.

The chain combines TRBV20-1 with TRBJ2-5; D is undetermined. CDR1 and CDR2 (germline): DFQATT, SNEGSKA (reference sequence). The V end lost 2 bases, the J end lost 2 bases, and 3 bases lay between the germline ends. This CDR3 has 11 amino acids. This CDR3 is CSARLQETQYF. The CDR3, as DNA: TGCAGTGCTAGATTGCAAGAGACCCAGTACTTC.